These T cell receptor beta chains were read from a single sample in a study of blood T cell repertoires in COVID-19. Sequenced by immunoSEQ multiplex PCR; TCRdb stores in-frame clones only, minus some. Of 80,000 to 95,000 clones detected, around 86% appear once; the ten largest clones hold roughly 40%. Input material: peripheral blood. These receptors all come from an elderly man with acute or convalescent COVID-19. Both conserved end residues are part of each CDR3. D genes are given only for firm matches. The size of a clone is reported for some rows only, either as once, few or many, or as a class for expanded clones.

V gene	D gene	J gene	clone size	CDR3 protein	CDR3 DNA
TRBV7-9	TRBD1	TRBJ2-2	.	CASSLVGTADTGELFF	TGTGCCAGCAGCTTAGTAGGGACAGCAGACACCGGGGAGCTGTTTTTT
TRBV20-1	.	TRBJ2-3	.	CSASILTSTDTQYF	TGCAGTGCTAGTATCCTGACTAGCACAGATACGCAGTATTTT
TRBV19	TRBD1	TRBJ1-1	few	CASVLSQGASTEAFF	TGTGCCAGTGTCCTTTCACAGGGGGCGAGCACTGAAGCTTTCTTT
TRBV7-2	.	TRBJ2-7	.	CASSPPGTFSYEQYF	TGTGCCAGCAGCCCCCCCGGGACATTCTCCTACGAGCAGTACTTC
TRBV7-2	.	TRBJ2-7	.	CASSLVTGQGEQYF	TGTGCCAGCAGCTTAGTAACAGGGCAAGGCGAGCAGTACTTC
TRBV19	.	TRBJ1-1	.	CASTENRLEAFF	TGTGCCAGTACCGAAAACAGACTAGAAGCTTTCTTT
TRBV11-2	TRBD1	TRBJ2-6	.	CASSPNRGASSGANVLTF	TGTGCCAGCAGCCCGAACAGGGGCGCCAGCTCTGGGGCCAACGTCCTGACTTTC
TRBV5-1	TRBD1	TRBJ1-2	.	CASSSPDRGTYGYTF	TGCGCCAGCAGCTCGCCGGACAGGGGGACCTATGGCTACACCTTC
TRBV12-3/TRBV12-4	TRBD1	TRBJ2-7	.	CASRPDRGGEQYF	TGTGCCAGCAGACCCGACAGGGGGGGAGAGCAGTACTTC
TRBV5-4	.	TRBJ2-7	.	CASSLDRTYEQYF	TGTGCCAGCAGCCTAGACAGGACCTACGAGCAGTACTTC
TRBV3-1/TRBV3-2	TRBD2	TRBJ2-3	.	CASSRAGNTQYF	TGTGCCAGCAGCAGAGCGGGAAATACGCAGTATTTT
TRBV27	.	TRBJ2-2	.	CASSPVPLAGELFF	TGTGCCAGCAGTCCCGTTCCACTAGCCGGGGAGCTGTTTTTT
TRBV7-3	TRBD1	TRBJ2-2	.	CASSRGTGGGELFF	TGTGCCAGCAGCCGCGGGACAGGGGGTGGGGAGCTGTTTTTT
TRBV28	TRBD1	TRBJ2-7	.	CASSGGDRVDEQYF	TGTGCCAGCAGTGGGGGGGACAGGGTAGACGAGCAGTACTTC
TRBV30	.	TRBJ1-2	.	CAWSVQPGVGYGYTF	TGTGCCTGGAGTGTACAACCAGGGGTCGGCTATGGCTACACCTTC
TRBV7-9	.	TRBJ1-4	.	CASTLAGAEGEKLFF	TGTGCCAGCACCCTTGCGGGGGCCGAGGGTGAAAAACTGTTTTTT
TRBV6-1	.	TRBJ2-7	few	CASSEQVSYEQYF	TGTGCCAGCAGTGAACAGGTCTCCTACGAGCAGTACTTC
TRBV6-2/TRBV6-3	TRBD2	TRBJ2-1	.	CASSYGTSGRDEQFF	TGTGCCAGCAGTTACGGGACTAGCGGTAGGGATGAGCAGTTCTTC
TRBV6-2/TRBV6-3	.	TRBJ1-5	.	CASSYTQGGNQPQHF	TGTGCCAGCAGTTACACCCAGGGTGGCAATCAGCCCCAGCATTTT
TRBV6-6	TRBD1	TRBJ2-7	.	CASSYGRGLYEQYF	TGTGCCAGCAGTTACGGCAGGGGGCTTTACGAGCAGTACTTC